This T cell receptor beta chain was sequenced in a study of cytomegalovirus exposure and HLA in healthy donors. Study outcomes and limitations: In a later analysis, TCR association rates varied by HLA locus: DRB1 most, HLA-C fewest. The study labeled approximately 150 TCR beta chains cytomegalovirus-associated. Data from an earlier analysis indicated that most TCR beta V segments were productive either about 90% or about 30% of the time. Association of 16,951 TCR beta sequences with HLA alleles was found at 0.05 false discovery rate in a later analysis.

In regard to this clone: Its antigen is currently unknown.

Researchers ran the PCR with 60 Vbeta and 13 Jbeta primers. Here immunoSEQ multiplex PCR was the method, and the copy in TCRdb shows in-frame clones only, minus some. The table has 70,000 to 90,000 clones, under 80% seen once; the top ten hold just under 5%. This receptor was identified in a man in his sixties in good health and CMV-seropositive. The sample taken for sequencing was PBMCs.

CDR3 DNA sequence: TGTGCCAGCAGAGCTATGCCGGGGTATCGCACAGATACGCAGTATTTT. Its protein product is CASRAMPGYRTDTQYF. The chain combines TRBV7-2 with TRBJ2-3; weak D call: TRBD2 (5 bases). The CDR3 runs 16 residues. Germline values: CDR1 SGHTA, CDR2 FQGNSA. V was cut by 6 bases and J by 1 base, with 17 bases left in between.